This is a list of T cell receptor beta chains from one sample in a study of blood T cell repertoires in COVID-19. Libraries were prepared by immunoSEQ multiplex PCR; TCRdb keeps only in-frame clonotypes and omits some of them. The sample has over 250,000 clones, roughly nine tenths seen once. Sequencing was carried out using peripheral blood. All receptors come from a middle-aged man with acute or convalescent COVID-19. Each CDR3 is given with its conserved first and last residue. Fields, in order: V gene, J gene, clone size, D gene, CDR3 protein, CDR3 DNA. D genes are given only for firm matches. Clone size is given for some rows only: seen once, a few or many times, or a class if the clone is expanded.

V: TRBV27; J: TRBJ2-3; size: -; D: -; CDR3: CASSLLATDTQYF; DNA: TGTGCCAGCAGTTTACTAGCCACAGATACGCAGTATTTT
V: TRBV7-9; J: TRBJ2-1; size: once; D: TRBD2; CDR3: CASSLPPRLAGGKNEQFF; DNA: TGTGCCAGCAGCCTACCTCCAAGACTAGCGGGGGGCAAGAATGAGCAGTTCTTC
V: TRBV10-1; J: TRBJ2-3; size: -; D: TRBD1; CDR3: CASSGQGTTDTQYF; DNA: TGCGCCAGCAGTGGACAGGGAACCACAGATACGCAGTATTTT
V: TRBV5-1; J: TRBJ2-7; size: -; D: TRBD1; CDR3: CASSLGGGTGTYEQYF; DNA: TGCGCCAGCAGCTTGGGGGGCGGGACAGGGACCTACGAGCAGTACTTC
V: TRBV3-1/TRBV3-2; J: TRBJ2-5; size: -; D: TRBD2; CDR3: CASTPGPGGQETQYF; DNA: TGTGCCAGCACCCCGGGGCCGGGGGGTCAAGAGACCCAGTACTTC
V: TRBV19; J: TRBJ2-7; size: once; D: -; CDR3: CASSGDSSYEQYF; DNA: TGTGCCAGTAGCGGGGATAGCTCCTACGAGCAGTACTTC
V: TRBV7-3; J: TRBJ2-5; size: few; D: TRBD2; CDR3: CASSLNSGGRETQYF; DNA: TGTGCCAGCAGCTTAAACAGCGGGGGGCGGGAGACCCAGTACTTC
V: TRBV7-2; J: TRBJ1-2; size: -; D: TRBD1; CDR3: CASSLVGTDGYTF; DNA: TGTGCCAGCAGCTTAGTCGGGACAGATGGCTACACCTTC
V: TRBV11-1; J: TRBJ2-7; size: -; D: -; CDR3: CASSLGIRAKDEQYF; DNA: TGTGCCAGCAGCTTAGGGATCAGGGCCAAGGACGAGCAGTACTTC
V: TRBV7-9; J: TRBJ2-6; size: -; D: -; CDR3: CASSSTTGANVLTF; DNA: TGTGCCAGCAGCTCCACAACTGGGGCCAACGTCCTGACTTTC
V: TRBV3-1/TRBV3-2; J: TRBJ2-1; size: -; D: TRBD1; CDR3: CASSQDLGQSSYNEQFF; DNA: TGTGCCAGCAGCCAAGATTTGGGACAGAGCTCCTACAATGAGCAGTTCTTC
V: TRBV5-1; J: TRBJ1-6; size: -; D: -; CDR3: CASSSGEYNSPLHF; DNA: TGCGCCAGCAGCTCAGGGGAATATAATTCACCCCTCCACTTT